This TCR beta chain was obtained from a study of blood T cell repertoires in COVID-19. Study context: Researchers got acute and convalescent COVID-19 samples from the United States, Italy and Spain.

Cohort 3 donors counted as recovered after two negative PCRs, clearance, or resolved symptoms. The germline CDR1 and CDR2 sequences are MNHEY and SMNVEV (reference sequence). CDR3 length: 17 amino acids. V was pared by 4 bases and J by 2 bases, with 6 bases of the junction left unmatched. Clones were read by immunoSEQ multiplex PCR, and TCRdb kept only the in-frame ones, dropping some. The data hold approximately 310,000 clones, with about nine tenths observed a single time. V gene TRBV27 combines with J gene TRBJ2-7, with TRBD2 matching 15 bases. This clonotype originated in a man aged 60-69 years who had recovered from COVID-19. The sample comprised PBMCs or T cells enriched from blood (not recorded which). Written as DNA, the CDR3 is TGTGCCAGCAGTTGGGGACTAGCGGGAGGCACACCCTACGAGCAGTACTTC. Translating it yields CASSWGLAGGTPYEQYF.